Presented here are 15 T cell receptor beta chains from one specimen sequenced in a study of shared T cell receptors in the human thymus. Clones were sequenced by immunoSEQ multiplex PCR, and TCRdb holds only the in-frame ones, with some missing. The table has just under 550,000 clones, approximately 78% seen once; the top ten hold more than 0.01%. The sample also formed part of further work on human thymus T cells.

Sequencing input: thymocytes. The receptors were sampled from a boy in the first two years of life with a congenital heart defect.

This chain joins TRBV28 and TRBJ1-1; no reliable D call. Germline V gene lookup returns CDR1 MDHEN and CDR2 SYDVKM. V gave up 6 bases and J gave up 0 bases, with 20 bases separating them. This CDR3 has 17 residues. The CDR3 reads CASSQPKGGIMNTEAFF. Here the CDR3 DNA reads TGTGCCAGCAGCCAACCAAAAGGCGGGATCATGAACACTGAAGCTTTCTTT.

The CDR3 spells CASSQEFRGPDTQYF. The CDR3 DNA reads TGTGCCAGCAGCCAAGAGTTCCGAGGGCCGGATACGCAGTATTTT. The rearrangement joins TRBV14 to TRBJ2-3, with a tentative D call TRBD2 (5 bases). V shed 0 bases and J shed 6 bases, with 13 bases lying between them. The CDR3 spans 15 residues. Per the germline V gene, CDR1 is SGHDN and CDR2 is FVKESK.

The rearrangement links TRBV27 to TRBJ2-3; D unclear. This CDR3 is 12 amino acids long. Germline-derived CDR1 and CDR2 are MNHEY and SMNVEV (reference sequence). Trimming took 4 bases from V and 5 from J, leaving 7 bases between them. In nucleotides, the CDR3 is TGTGCCAGCAGTTCCCACATAGATACGCAGTATTTT. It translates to CASSSHIDTQYF.

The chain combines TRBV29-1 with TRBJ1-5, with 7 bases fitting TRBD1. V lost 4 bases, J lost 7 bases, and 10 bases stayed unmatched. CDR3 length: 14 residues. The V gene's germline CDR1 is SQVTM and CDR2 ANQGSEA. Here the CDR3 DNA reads TGCAGCGTTGGCTACAGGGGTGACAGACAGCCCCAGCATTTT. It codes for CSVGYRGDRQPQHF.

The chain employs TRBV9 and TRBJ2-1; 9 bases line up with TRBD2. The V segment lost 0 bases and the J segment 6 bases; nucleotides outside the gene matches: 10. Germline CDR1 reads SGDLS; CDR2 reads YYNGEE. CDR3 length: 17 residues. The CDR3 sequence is CASSVEGASGIFNEQFF. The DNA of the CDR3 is TGTGCCAGCAGCGTAGAGGGGGCTAGCGGGATCTTCAATGAGCAGTTCTTC.

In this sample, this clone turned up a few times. The CDR3 here is CAWKIRTAYEQYF. The CDR3 DNA sequence: TGTGCCTGGAAAATCCGGACAGCCTACGAGCAGTACTTC. The chain links TRBV30 to TRBJ2-7; D might be TRBD1 (6 bases). The CDR3 length is 13 residues. Germline CDR1 reads GTSNPN; CDR2 reads SVGIG (reference sequence). Trimming left V 4 bases short and J 2 bases short, with 12 bases between.

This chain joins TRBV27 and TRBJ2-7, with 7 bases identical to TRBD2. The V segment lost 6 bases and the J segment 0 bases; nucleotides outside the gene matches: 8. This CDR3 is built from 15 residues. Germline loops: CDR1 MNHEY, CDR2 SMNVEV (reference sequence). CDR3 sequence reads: CASSYLAASSYEQYF. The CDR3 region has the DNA TGTGCCAGCAGCTACCTAGCGGCGAGCTCCTACGAGCAGTACTTC.

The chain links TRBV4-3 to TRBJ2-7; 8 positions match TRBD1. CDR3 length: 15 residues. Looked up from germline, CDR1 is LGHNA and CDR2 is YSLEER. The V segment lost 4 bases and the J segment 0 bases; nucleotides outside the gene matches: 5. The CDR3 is CASSLGQGSSYEQYF. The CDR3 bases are TGCGCCAGCAGCCTCGGACAGGGAAGCTCCTACGAGCAGTACTTC.

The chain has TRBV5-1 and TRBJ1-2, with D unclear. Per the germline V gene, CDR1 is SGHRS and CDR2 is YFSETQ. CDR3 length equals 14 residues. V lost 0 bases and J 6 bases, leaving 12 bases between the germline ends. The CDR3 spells CASSLACGRDGYTF. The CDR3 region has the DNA TGCGCCAGCAGCTTGGCATGCGGAAGAGATGGCTACACCTTC.

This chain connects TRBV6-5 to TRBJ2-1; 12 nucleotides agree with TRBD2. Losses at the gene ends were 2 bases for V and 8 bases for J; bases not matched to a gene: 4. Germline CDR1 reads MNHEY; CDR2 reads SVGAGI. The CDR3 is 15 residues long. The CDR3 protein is CASSYRTSGNYEQFF. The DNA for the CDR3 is TGTGCCAGCAGTTACCGGACTAGCGGGAACTATGAGCAGTTCTTC.

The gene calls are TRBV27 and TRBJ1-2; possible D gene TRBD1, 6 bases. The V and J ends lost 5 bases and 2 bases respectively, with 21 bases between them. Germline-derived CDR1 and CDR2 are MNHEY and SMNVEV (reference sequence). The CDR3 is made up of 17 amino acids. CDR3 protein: CASSTRDTISDNYGYTF. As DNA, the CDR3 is TGTGCCAGCAGTACCCGGGACACCATTTCGGACAACTATGGCTACACCTTC.

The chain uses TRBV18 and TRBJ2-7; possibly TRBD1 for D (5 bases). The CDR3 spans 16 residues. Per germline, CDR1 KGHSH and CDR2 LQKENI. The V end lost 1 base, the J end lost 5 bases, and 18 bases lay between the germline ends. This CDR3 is CASSPRLQGGAHEQYF. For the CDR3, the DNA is TGTGCCAGCTCACCACGGCTACAAGGTGGGGCCCACGAGCAGTACTTC.

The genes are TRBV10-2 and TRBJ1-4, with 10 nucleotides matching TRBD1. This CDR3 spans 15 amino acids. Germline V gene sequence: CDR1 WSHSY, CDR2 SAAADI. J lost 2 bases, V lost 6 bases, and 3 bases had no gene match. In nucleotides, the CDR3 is TGCGCCAGCAGAAGACAGGGGGCTACTAATGAAAAACTGTTTTTT. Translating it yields CASRRQGATNEKLFF.

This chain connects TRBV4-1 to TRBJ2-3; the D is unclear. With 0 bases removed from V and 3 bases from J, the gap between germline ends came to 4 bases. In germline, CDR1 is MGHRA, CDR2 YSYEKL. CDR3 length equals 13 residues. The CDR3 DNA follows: TGCGCCAGCAGCCAAGAATATACAGATACGCAGTATTTT. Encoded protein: CASSQEYTDTQYF.

The CDR3 here is CASSPSNGGSYEQYF. The CDR3, as DNA: TGTGCCAGCAGCCCCTCGAACGGCGGGTCCTACGAGCAGTACTTC. The chain combines TRBV2 with TRBJ2-7, with D possibly TRBD2 on 5 matching bases. V was pared by 6 bases and J by 1 base, with 16 bases between. The CDR3 loop spans 15 amino acids. The V gene's germline CDR1 is SNHLY and CDR2 FYNNEI.